In this sample, the clone carrying this TCR beta chain turned up a few times. The sample belongs to a study of Graves' ophthalmopathy and Graves' hyperthyroidism. V lost 4 bases and J lost 7, with 13 bases in between. The CDR3 has 12 amino acids. The germline V gene has CDR1 DFQATT and CDR2 SNEGSKA (reference sequence). For repertoire sequencing, the TCR beta CDR3 regions were amplified from RNA transcripts. The authors performed first-round RT-PCR with HTBI primers and then a second-round multiplex PCR. TCRdb processed the multiplex PCR reads anew with MiXCR; each CDR3 protein has one entry. The sample lists hundreds of thousands of distinct CDR3 sequences, 35% to 45% occurring once.

V and J are TRBV20-1 and TRBJ1-2, with D hard to call. Sample: peripheral blood. The receptor was derived from an adult man with Graves' ophthalmopathy. The CDR3 loop reads CSAILMAAGYTF. CDR3 DNA: TGCAGTGCTATTCTGATGGCGGCTGGCTACACCTTC.